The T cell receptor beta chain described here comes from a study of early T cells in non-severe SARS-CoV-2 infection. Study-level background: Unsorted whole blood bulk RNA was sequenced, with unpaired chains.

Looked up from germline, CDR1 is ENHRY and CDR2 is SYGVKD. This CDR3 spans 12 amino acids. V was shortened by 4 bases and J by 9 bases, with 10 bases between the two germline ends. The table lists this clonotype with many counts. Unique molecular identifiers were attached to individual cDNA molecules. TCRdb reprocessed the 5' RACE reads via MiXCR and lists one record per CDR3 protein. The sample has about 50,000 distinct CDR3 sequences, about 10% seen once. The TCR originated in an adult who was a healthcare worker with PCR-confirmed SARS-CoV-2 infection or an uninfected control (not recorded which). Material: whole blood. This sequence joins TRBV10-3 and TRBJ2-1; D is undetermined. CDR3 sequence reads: CAISGGGGEQFF. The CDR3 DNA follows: TGTGCCATCAGTGGGGGTGGTGGTGAGCAGTTCTTC.